This T cell receptor beta chain derives from a study of T-cell memory formation after mild COVID-19. This CDR3 is 13 amino acids long. V dropped 8 bases and J dropped 6 bases, with 19 bases sitting between them. Germline CDR1 SQVTM, CDR2 ANQGSEA. Each CDR3 protein is one row after TCRdb ran MiXCR on the 5' RACE reads. The sample lists 580,000 or so distinct CDR3 sequences, roughly a sixth occurring once. This clonotype was seen more than once but under ten times. This TCR came from an adult woman who had mild COVID-19 (a few samples of this study predate the infection). Cell type and time point are not known. The chain links TRBV29-1 to TRBJ1-1; D uncertain. The sequencing input was PBMCs or a T cell subset sorted from them (not recorded which). CDR3 region: CSTSAVYSPEAFF. Written as DNA, the CDR3 is TGCAGCACTTCGGCGGTTTACAGCCCTGAAGCTTTCTTT.